A single T cell receptor (beta chain) is shown here with its context. This sample was included in a study of blood T cell repertoires in COVID-19. For the study at large: The United States, Italy and Spain were the sources of the acute and convalescent COVID-19 samples. Sources were T cells, B-cell-depleted T cells, or PBMCs; the material itself was cDNA or gDNA.

Here immunoSEQ multiplex PCR was the method, and the copy in TCRdb shows in-frame clones only, minus some. The sample includes around 700,000 clones, approximately 90% seen only once; the top ten take approximately 0.25%. The V gene's germline CDR1 is MGHDK and CDR2 SYGVNS. V lost 1 base and J lost 5; bases outside the gene matches: 4. The CDR3 is 15 amino acids. The chain joins TRBV25-1 to TRBJ1-1; 10 bases are a match to TRBD1. The TCR originated in a woman aged 18-29 years with acute or convalescent COVID-19. The sequencing input was peripheral blood. In DNA, the CDR3 is TGTGCCAGCAGTGAATTGGACAGGGGGAGGACTGAAGCTTTCTTT. This encodes CASSELDRGRTEAFF. The full variable domain, completed using reference TRBV25-1 and TRBJ1-1, is EADIYQTPRYLVIGTGKKITLECSQTMGHDKMYWYQQDPGMELHLIHYSYGVNSTEKGDLSSESTVSRIRTEHFPLTLESARPSHTSQYLCASSELDRGRTEAFFGQGTRLTVV.